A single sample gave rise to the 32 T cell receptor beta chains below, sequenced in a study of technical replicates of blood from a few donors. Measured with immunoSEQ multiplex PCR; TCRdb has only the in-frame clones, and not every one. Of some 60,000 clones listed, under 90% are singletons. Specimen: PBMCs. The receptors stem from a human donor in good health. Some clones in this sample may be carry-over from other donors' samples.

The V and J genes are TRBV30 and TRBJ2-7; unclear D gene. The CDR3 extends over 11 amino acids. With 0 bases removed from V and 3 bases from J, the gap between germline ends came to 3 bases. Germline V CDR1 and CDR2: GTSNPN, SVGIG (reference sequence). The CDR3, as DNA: TGTGCCTGGAGTGTACTCTACGAGCAGTACTTC. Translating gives CAWSVLYEQYF.

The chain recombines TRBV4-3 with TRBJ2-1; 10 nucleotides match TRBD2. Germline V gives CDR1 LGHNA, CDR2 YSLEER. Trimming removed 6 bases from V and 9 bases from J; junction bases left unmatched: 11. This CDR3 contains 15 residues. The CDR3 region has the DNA TGCGCCAGCAGTGATACTAGCGGGGCCCTTACTGAGCAGTTCTTC. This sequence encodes CASSDTSGALTEQFF.

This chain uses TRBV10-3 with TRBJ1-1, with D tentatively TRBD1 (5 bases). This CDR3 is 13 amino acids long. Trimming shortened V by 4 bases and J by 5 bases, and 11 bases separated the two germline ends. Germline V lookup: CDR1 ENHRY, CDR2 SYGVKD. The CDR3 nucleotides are TGTGCCATCAGTGTGGAGGGGAAGACTGAAGCTTTCTTT. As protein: CAISVEGKTEAFF.

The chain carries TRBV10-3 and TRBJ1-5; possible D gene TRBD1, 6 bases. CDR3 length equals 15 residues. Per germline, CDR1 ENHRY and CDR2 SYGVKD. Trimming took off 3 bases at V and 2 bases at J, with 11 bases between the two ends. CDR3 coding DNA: TGTGCCATCAGTGAAGGGGGAAGGGGCAATCAGCCCCAGCATTTT. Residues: CAISEGGRGNQPQHF.

CDR3 loop: CASSLGGQGLNTGELFF. In DNA, the CDR3 is TGCGCCAGCAGCTTGGGGGGACAGGGATTGAACACCGGGGAGCTGTTTTTT. The V gene is TRBV5-1, the J gene TRBJ2-2, with 9 bases identical to TRBD1. The CDR3 length is 17 residues. V shed 0 bases, J shed 1 base, and the junction held 4 bases outside the gene matches. Germline V gene lookup returns CDR1 SGHRS and CDR2 YFSETQ.

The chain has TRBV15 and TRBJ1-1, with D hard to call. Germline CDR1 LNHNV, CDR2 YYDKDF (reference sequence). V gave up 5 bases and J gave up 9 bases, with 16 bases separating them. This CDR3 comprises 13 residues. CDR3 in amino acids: CATSPPRREQAFF. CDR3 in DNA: TGTGCCACCAGCCCCCCCCGGCGGGAACAAGCTTTCTTT. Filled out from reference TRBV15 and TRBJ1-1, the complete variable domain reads DAMVIQNPRYQVTQFGKPVTLSCSQTLNHNVMYWYQQKSSQAPKLLFHYYDKDFNNEADTPDNFQSRRPNTSFCFLDIRSPGLGDTAMYLCATSPPRREQAFFGQGTRLTVV.

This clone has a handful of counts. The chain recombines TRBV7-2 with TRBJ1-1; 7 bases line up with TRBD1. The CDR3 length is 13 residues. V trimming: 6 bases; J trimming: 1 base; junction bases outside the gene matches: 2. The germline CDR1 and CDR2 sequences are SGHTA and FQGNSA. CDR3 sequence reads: CASSRDRNTEAFF. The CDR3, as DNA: TGTGCCAGCAGTAGGGACAGGAACACTGAAGCTTTCTTT.

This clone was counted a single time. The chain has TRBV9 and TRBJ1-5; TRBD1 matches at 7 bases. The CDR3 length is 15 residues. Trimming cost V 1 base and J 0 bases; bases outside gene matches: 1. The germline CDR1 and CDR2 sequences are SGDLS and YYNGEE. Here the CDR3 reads CASSVTGASNQPQHF. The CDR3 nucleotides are TGTGCCAGCAGCGTAACAGGGGCTAGCAATCAGCCCCAGCATTTT.

CDR3 protein: CASSLGAGKGTDTQYF. The CDR3 nucleotides are TGTGCCAGCAGCTTAGGAGCGGGGAAAGGCACAGATACGCAGTATTTT. The V gene is TRBV7-2, the J gene TRBJ2-3; 7 positions agree with TRBD2. Per the germline V gene, CDR1 is SGHTA and CDR2 is FQGNSA. This CDR3 contains 16 residues. With 1 base clipped from V and 1 base from J, the junction kept 5 bases outside the gene matches.

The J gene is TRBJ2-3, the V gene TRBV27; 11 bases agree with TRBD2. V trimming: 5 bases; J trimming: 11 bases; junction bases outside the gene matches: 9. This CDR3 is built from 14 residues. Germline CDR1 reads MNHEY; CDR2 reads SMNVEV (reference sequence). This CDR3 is CASSGLAGALGQYF. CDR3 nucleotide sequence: TGTGCCAGCAGTGGACTAGCGGGTGCATTAGGGCAGTATTTT.

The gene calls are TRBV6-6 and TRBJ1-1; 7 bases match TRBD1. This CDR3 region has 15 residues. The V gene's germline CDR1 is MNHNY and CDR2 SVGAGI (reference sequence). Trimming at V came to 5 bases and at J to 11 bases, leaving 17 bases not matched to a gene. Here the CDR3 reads CASSMREDRVSVAFF. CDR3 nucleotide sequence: TGTGCCAGCAGTATGCGGGAAGACAGGGTTTCTGTGGCTTTCTTT.

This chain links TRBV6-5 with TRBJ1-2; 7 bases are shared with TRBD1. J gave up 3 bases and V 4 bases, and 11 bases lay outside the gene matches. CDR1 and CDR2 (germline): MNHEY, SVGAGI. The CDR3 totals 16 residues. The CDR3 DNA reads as TGTGCCAGCAGTTCATCGGCGACAGGGAACTACTATGGCTACACCTTC. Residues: CASSSSATGNYYGYTF.

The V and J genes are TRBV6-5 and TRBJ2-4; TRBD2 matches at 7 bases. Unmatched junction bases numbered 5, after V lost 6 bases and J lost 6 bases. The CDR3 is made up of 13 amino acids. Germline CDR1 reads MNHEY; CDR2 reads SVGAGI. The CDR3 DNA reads TGTGCCAGCAGGGGGAGGGTCGGAAACATTCAGTACTTC. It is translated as CASRGRVGNIQYF.

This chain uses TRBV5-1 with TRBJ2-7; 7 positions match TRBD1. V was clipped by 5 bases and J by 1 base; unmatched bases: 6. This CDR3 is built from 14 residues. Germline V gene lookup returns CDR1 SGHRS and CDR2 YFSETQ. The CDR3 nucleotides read TGCGCCAGCAGAGGGACAGACGCGTCCTACGAGCAGTACTTC. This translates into CASRGTDASYEQYF.

Here the CDR3 DNA reads TGTGCCAGCACGAAGGGACAGCCCCTCACAGATACGCAGTATTTT. Translating gives CASTKGQPLTDTQYF. This chain joins TRBV27 and TRBJ2-3; 7 bases are a match to TRBD1. V shed 7 bases, J shed 2 bases, and the junction held 9 bases outside the gene matches. This CDR3 contains 15 residues. The germline gives CDR1 MNHEY, CDR2 SMNVEV (reference sequence).

The CDR3 spells CASSAMTGSYNEQFF. CDR3 in DNA: TGTGCCAGCAGCGCTATGACAGGATCCTACAATGAGCAGTTCTTC. The rearrangement uses TRBV9 and TRBJ2-1; D may be TRBD1 (6 bases). Germline loops: CDR1 SGDLS, CDR2 YYNGEE. Trimming cost V 3 bases and J 1 base, with 11 bases left between them. CDR3 length equals 15 residues.

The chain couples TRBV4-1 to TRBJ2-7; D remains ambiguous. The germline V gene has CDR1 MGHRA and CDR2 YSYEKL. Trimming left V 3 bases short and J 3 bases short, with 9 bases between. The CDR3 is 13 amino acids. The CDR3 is CASSQGSSYEQYF. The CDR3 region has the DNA TGCGCCAGCAGCCAGGGTTCTAGCTACGAGCAGTACTTC.

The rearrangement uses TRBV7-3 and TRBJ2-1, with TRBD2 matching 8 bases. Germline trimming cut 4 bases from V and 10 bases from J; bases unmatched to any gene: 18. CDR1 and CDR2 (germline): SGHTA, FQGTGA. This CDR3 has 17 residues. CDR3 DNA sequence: TGTGCCAGCAGCTCACAACCGCTCGAGCGGGGGCAGAAGGAGCAGTTCTTC. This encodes CASSSQPLERGQKEQFF.

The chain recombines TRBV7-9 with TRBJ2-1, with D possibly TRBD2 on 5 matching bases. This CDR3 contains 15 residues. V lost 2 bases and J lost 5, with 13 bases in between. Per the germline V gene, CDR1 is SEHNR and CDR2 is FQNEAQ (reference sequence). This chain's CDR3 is CASSLLPLADNEQFF. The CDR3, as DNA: TGTGCCAGCAGCTTACTCCCCCTAGCCGACAATGAGCAGTTCTTC.

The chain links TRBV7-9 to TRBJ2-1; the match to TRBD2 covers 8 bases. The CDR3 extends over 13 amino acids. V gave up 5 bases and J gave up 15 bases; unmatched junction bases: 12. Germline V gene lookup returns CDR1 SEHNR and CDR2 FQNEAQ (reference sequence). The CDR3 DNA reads TGTGCCAGCAGCACCACCCCTCCCGGGACTAGGTTCTTC. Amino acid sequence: CASSTTPPGTRFF. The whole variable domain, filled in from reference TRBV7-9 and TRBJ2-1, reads DTGVSQNPRHKITKRGQNVTFRCDPISEHNRLYWYRQTLGQGPEFLTYFQNEAQLEKSRLLSDRFSAERPKGSFSTLEIQRTEQGDSAMYLCASSTTPPGTRFFGPGTRLTVL.

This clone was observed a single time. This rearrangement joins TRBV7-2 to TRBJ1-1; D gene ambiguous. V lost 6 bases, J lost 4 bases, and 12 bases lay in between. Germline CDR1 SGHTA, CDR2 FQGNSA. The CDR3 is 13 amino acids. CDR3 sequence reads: CASRRILGTEAFF. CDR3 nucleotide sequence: TGTGCCAGCAGGCGGATATTGGGCACTGAAGCTTTCTTT.

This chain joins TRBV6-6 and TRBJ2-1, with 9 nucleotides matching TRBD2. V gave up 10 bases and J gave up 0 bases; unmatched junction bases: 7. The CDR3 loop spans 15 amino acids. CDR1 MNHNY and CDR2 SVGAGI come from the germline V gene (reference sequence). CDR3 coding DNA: TGTGCCACCCAAAATAGCGGGAGCTCCTACAATGAGCAGTTCTTC. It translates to CATQNSGSSYNEQFF.

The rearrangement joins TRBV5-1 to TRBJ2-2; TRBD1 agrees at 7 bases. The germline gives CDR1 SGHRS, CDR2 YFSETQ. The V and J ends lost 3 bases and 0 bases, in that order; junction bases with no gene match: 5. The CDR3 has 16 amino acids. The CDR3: CASSSTGSSNTGELFF. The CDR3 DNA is TGCGCCAGCAGCTCGACAGGGTCATCGAACACCGGGGAGCTGTTTTTT.

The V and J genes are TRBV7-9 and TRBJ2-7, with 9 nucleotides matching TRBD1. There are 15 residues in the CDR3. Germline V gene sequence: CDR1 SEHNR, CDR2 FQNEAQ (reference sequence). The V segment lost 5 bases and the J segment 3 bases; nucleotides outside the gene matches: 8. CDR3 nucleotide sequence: TGTGCCAGCAGCGACCGGGACAGGGCGTACTACGAGCAGTACTTC. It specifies CASSDRDRAYYEQYF.

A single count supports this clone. The CDR3 here is CASSEAGGGQPQHF. In DNA form, the CDR3 reads TGTGCCAGCAGTGAAGCAGGGGGCGGTCAGCCCCAGCATTTT. J is TRBJ1-5 and V is TRBV6-1; 7 bases line up with TRBD1. V lost 0 bases to trimming and J lost 6 bases; unmatched junction nucleotides: 2. This CDR3 is 14 amino acids long. CDR1 and CDR2 from the germline V gene are MNHNS and SASEGT.

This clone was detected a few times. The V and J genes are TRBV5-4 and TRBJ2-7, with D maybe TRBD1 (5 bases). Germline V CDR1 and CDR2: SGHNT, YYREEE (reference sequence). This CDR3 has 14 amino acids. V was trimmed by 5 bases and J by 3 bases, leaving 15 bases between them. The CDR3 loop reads CASRAKGQGYEQYF. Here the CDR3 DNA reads TGTGCCAGCAGGGCTAAGGGGCAGGGCTACGAGCAGTACTTC.

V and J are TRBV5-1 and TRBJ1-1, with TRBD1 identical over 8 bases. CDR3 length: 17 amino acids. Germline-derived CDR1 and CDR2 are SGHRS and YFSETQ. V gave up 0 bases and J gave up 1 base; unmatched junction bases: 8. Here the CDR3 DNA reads TGCGCCAGCAGCTTGGTCCCGCAGGGGGCCGGGAACACTGAAGCTTTCTTT. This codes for CASSLVPQGAGNTEAFF. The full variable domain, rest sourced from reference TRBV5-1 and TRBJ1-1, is KAGVTQTPRYLIKTRGQQVTLSCSPISGHRSVSWYQQTPGQGLQFLFEYFSETQRNKGNFPGRFSGRQFSNSRSEMNVSTLELGDSALYLCASSLVPQGAGNTEAFFGQGTRLTVV.

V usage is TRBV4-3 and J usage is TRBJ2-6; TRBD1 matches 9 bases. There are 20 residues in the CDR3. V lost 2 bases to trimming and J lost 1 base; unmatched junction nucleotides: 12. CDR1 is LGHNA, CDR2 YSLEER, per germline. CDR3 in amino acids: CASSQRRDRVYSSGANVLTF. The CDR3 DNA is TGCGCCAGCAGCCAACGCCGGGACAGGGTTTACTCTTCTGGGGCCAACGTCCTGACTTTC.

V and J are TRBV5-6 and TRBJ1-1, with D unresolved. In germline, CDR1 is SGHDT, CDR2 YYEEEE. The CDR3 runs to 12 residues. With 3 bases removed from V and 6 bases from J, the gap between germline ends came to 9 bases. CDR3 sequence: CASSSGAAEAFF. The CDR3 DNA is TGTGCCAGCAGCTCAGGAGCGGCTGAAGCTTTCTTT.

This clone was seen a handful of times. DNA of the CDR3: TGTGCCAGCAGCCCCGGGTTGAACACTGAAGCTTTCTTT. Encoded protein: CASSPGLNTEAFF. The rearrangement links TRBV7-3 to TRBJ1-1; no firm D call. Germline V gene data show CDR1 as SGHTA and CDR2 as FQGTGA. V was trimmed by 5 bases and J by 0 bases, leaving 7 bases between them. This CDR3 is built from 13 residues. Looking up the rest from reference TRBV7-3 and TRBJ1-1 gives the full variable domain: GAGVSQTPSNKVTEKGKYVELRCDPISGHTALYWYRQSLGQGPEFLIYFQGTGAADDSGLPNDRFFAVRPEGSVSTLKIQRTERGDSAVYLCASSPGLNTEAFFGQGTRLTVV.

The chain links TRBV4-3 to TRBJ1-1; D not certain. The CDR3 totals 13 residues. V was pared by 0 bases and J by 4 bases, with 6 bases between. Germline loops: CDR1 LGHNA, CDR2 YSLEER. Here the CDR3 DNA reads TGCGCCAGCAGCCAAGATGGCCCCACTGAAGCTTTCTTT. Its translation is CASSQDGPTEAFF.

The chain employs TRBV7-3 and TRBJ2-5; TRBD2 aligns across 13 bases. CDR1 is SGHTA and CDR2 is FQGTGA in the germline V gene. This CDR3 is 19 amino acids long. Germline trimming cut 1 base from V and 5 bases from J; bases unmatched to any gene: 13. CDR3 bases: TGTGCCAGCAGCTTAATAGGGTGGACTAGCGGGGGCCAAAGGGAGACCCAGTACTTC. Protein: CASSLIGWTSGGQRETQYF.